Listed below are T cell receptor beta chains from one sample, sequenced in a study of blood T cell repertoires in COVID-19. TCRdb's copy holds only in-frame clones and misses some; the assay was immunoSEQ multiplex PCR. The sample shows 200,000 to 250,000 clones, 81% of them seen only once. Sequencing was performed on peripheral blood. Receptors were obtained from a woman of 80 years or more with COVID-19, enrolled during active disease. CDR3s include the opening cysteine and the closing phenylalanine or tryptophan. The D gene is left open where the match is weak. Only part of the rows carry a size: once, few, many, or a class if the clone is expanded.

v_call: TRBV30
j_call: TRBJ1-2
d_call: NA
clone_size: NA
cdr3_aa: CAWSVDSGNYGYTF
cdr3_nt: TGTGCCTGGAGTGTAGACTCGGGGAACTATGGCTACACCTTC

v_call: TRBV10-3
j_call: TRBJ1-3
d_call: NA
clone_size: NA
cdr3_aa: CAIRPSGTSGNTIYF
cdr3_nt: TGTGCCATCAGGCCTAGTGGGACTTCTGGAAACACCATATATTTT

v_call: TRBV19
j_call: TRBJ2-7
d_call: NA
clone_size: NA
cdr3_aa: CASSIGPGDYEQYF
cdr3_nt: TGTGCCAGTAGTATAGGACCGGGGGACTACGAGCAGTACTTC

v_call: TRBV28
j_call: TRBJ1-5
d_call: TRBD1
clone_size: NA
cdr3_aa: CASSRVTGINQPQHF
cdr3_nt: TGTGCCAGCAGTAGGGTGACAGGGATCAATCAGCCCCAGCATTTT

v_call: TRBV6-5
j_call: TRBJ1-1
d_call: TRBD1
clone_size: NA
cdr3_aa: CASRAFDRDTEAFF
cdr3_nt: TGTGCCAGCAGAGCCTTCGACAGGGACACTGAAGCTTTCTTT

v_call: TRBV30
j_call: TRBJ1-2
d_call: TRBD1
clone_size: NA
cdr3_aa: CAWSEIQGAGGYTF
cdr3_nt: TGTGCCTGGAGTGAGATTCAGGGGGCCGGTGGCTACACCTTC

v_call: TRBV9
j_call: TRBJ1-2
d_call: NA
clone_size: NA
cdr3_aa: CASSVGRGYGYTF
cdr3_nt: TGTGCCAGCAGCGTAGGGAGGGGATATGGCTACACCTTC

v_call: TRBV18
j_call: TRBJ2-2
d_call: NA
clone_size: NA
cdr3_aa: CASSPSLQTTGELFF
cdr3_nt: TGTGCCAGCTCACCCTCCCTACAGACCACCGGGGAGCTGTTTTTT

v_call: TRBV3-1/TRBV3-2
j_call: TRBJ2-7
d_call: NA
clone_size: NA
cdr3_aa: CASSQGLRDEQYF
cdr3_nt: TGTGCCAGCAGCCAAGGGTTGAGGGACGAGCAGTACTTC

v_call: TRBV28
j_call: TRBJ2-7
d_call: TRBD2
clone_size: NA
cdr3_aa: CASSLSGRTHYEQYF
cdr3_nt: TGTGCCAGCAGTTTAAGCGGGAGGACCCACTACGAGCAGTACTTC

v_call: TRBV10-3
j_call: TRBJ2-3
d_call: TRBD1
clone_size: NA
cdr3_aa: CAISEPFGTGGASQYF
cdr3_nt: TGTGCCATCAGTGAGCCCTTTGGGACAGGGGGCGCATCGCAGTATTTT

v_call: TRBV19
j_call: TRBJ2-5
d_call: NA
clone_size: NA
cdr3_aa: CASSALRGETQYF
cdr3_nt: TGTGCCAGTAGTGCCTTAAGGGGGGAGACCCAGTACTTC

v_call: TRBV18
j_call: TRBJ2-7
d_call: NA
clone_size: NA
cdr3_aa: CASSPPSTGLYEQYF
cdr3_nt: TGTGCCAGCTCACCACCGTCAACAGGACTATACGAGCAGTACTTC

v_call: TRBV28
j_call: TRBJ2-5
d_call: TRBD2
clone_size: NA
cdr3_aa: CASSSRLAGVKETQYF
cdr3_nt: TGTGCCAGCAGTTCCCGACTAGCGGGAGTAAAGGAGACCCAGTACTTC

v_call: TRBV28
j_call: TRBJ1-1
d_call: NA
clone_size: NA
cdr3_aa: CASSFWRPNTEAFF
cdr3_nt: TGTGCCAGCAGTTTCTGGCGGCCGAACACTGAAGCTTTCTTT

v_call: TRBV5-1
j_call: TRBJ2-1
d_call: TRBD1
clone_size: once
cdr3_aa: CASSSGQGNYNEQFF
cdr3_nt: TGCGCCAGCAGCTCGGGACAGGGGAATTACAATGAGCAGTTCTTC

v_call: TRBV5-1
j_call: TRBJ1-1
d_call: TRBD1
clone_size: few
cdr3_aa: CASSSGTGGGRNTEAFF
cdr3_nt: TGCGCCAGCAGCTCTGGGACAGGGGGCGGTCGGAACACTGAAGCTTTCTTT

v_call: TRBV5-1
j_call: TRBJ2-2
d_call: NA
clone_size: NA
cdr3_aa: CASSLGPPGTGELFF
cdr3_nt: TGCGCCAGCAGCTTGGGACCCCCGGGCACCGGGGAGCTGTTTTTT

v_call: TRBV28
j_call: TRBJ2-3
d_call: TRBD2
clone_size: NA
cdr3_aa: CASNQAGGPTDTQYF
cdr3_nt: TGTGCCAGCAACCAAGCGGGAGGGCCCACAGATACGCAGTATTTT

v_call: TRBV5-4
j_call: TRBJ2-7
d_call: TRBD1
clone_size: NA
cdr3_aa: CASSLANRGQYEQYF
cdr3_nt: TGTGCCAGCAGCTTGGCCAACAGGGGGCAATACGAGCAGTACTTC

v_call: TRBV2
j_call: TRBJ1-1
d_call: NA
clone_size: NA
cdr3_aa: CAISRELNTEAFF
cdr3_nt: TGTGCCATCAGCCGGGAATTGAACACTGAAGCTTTCTTT

v_call: TRBV18
j_call: TRBJ1-4
d_call: TRBD1
clone_size: NA
cdr3_aa: CASSLTGGVEKLFF
cdr3_nt: TGTGCCAGCTCCTTGACAGGGGGCGTTGAAAAACTGTTTTTT

v_call: TRBV6-1
j_call: TRBJ2-3
d_call: TRBD1
clone_size: NA
cdr3_aa: CASSEAGGRDTQYF
cdr3_nt: TGTGCCAGCAGTGAGGCAGGGGGCCGTGATACGCAGTATTTT

v_call: TRBV5-1
j_call: TRBJ2-1
d_call: NA
clone_size: NA
cdr3_aa: CASSQDLYNEQFF
cdr3_nt: TGCGCCAGCAGCCAGGACTTATACAATGAGCAGTTCTTC

v_call: TRBV7-6
j_call: TRBJ2-7
d_call: TRBD2
clone_size: once
cdr3_aa: CASSHLGGEGYRNEQYF
cdr3_nt: TGTGCCAGCAGCCACCTCGGGGGGGAGGGCTATAGAAACGAGCAGTACTTC

v_call: TRBV19
j_call: TRBJ1-2
d_call: NA
clone_size: NA
cdr3_aa: CASSSAGSNYGYTF
cdr3_nt: TGTGCCAGTAGTAGCGCGGGATCTAACTATGGCTACACCTTC

v_call: TRBV4-1
j_call: TRBJ2-1
d_call: TRBD2
clone_size: NA
cdr3_aa: CASSLTSGSNYEQFF
cdr3_nt: TGCGCCAGCAGCCTTACTAGCGGGAGTAACTATGAGCAGTTCTTC

v_call: TRBV20-1
j_call: TRBJ2-3
d_call: NA
clone_size: NA
cdr3_aa: CSASPLDWRTDTQYF
cdr3_nt: TGCAGTGCTAGTCCACTAGATTGGCGCACAGATACGCAGTATTTT

v_call: TRBV20-1
j_call: TRBJ2-5
d_call: TRBD2
clone_size: NA
cdr3_aa: CSASFGRVQETQYF
cdr3_nt: TGCAGTGCTAGTTTCGGGAGGGTCCAAGAGACCCAGTACTTC

v_call: TRBV28
j_call: TRBJ2-2
d_call: NA
clone_size: NA
cdr3_aa: CASTSGIGELFF
cdr3_nt: TGTGCCAGCACCTCAGGGATAGGGGAGCTGTTTTTT

v_call: TRBV13
j_call: TRBJ2-2
d_call: NA
clone_size: NA
cdr3_aa: CASSPGGRAGELFF
cdr3_nt: TGTGCCAGCAGCCCCGGGGGGCGGGCCGGGGAGCTGTTTTTT

v_call: TRBV7-9
j_call: TRBJ1-2
d_call: NA
clone_size: NA
cdr3_aa: CASMTSGFNYGYTF
cdr3_nt: TGTGCCAGCATGACAAGCGGGTTCAACTATGGCTACACCTTC

v_call: TRBV5-1
j_call: TRBJ2-2
d_call: NA
clone_size: NA
cdr3_aa: CASRSRVTGELFF
cdr3_nt: TGCGCCAGCAGGTCTCGGGTCACCGGGGAGCTGTTTTTT

v_call: TRBV10-2
j_call: TRBJ1-5
d_call: NA
clone_size: NA
cdr3_aa: CASSVGRGQGQPQHF
cdr3_nt: TGCGCCAGCAGTGTAGGCAGGGGCCAAGGGCAGCCCCAGCATTTT

v_call: TRBV28
j_call: TRBJ1-5
d_call: TRBD1
clone_size: few
cdr3_aa: CASSRTTGRYQPQHF
cdr3_nt: TGTGCCAGCAGCCGGACGACAGGGCGGTATCAGCCCCAGCATTTT

v_call: TRBV30
j_call: TRBJ1-3
d_call: NA
clone_size: NA
cdr3_aa: CASGRDFGNTIYF
cdr3_nt: TGTGCCTCCGGGAGAGACTTTGGAAACACCATATATTTT

v_call: TRBV3-1/TRBV3-2
j_call: TRBJ1-2
d_call: TRBD1
clone_size: NA
cdr3_aa: CASSEGSRGRQSYGYTF
cdr3_nt: TGTGCCAGCAGCGAGGGAAGCAGGGGGAGACAATCCTATGGCTACACCTTC

v_call: TRBV19
j_call: TRBJ1-1
d_call: NA
clone_size: once
cdr3_aa: CASVENTEAFF
cdr3_nt: TGTGCCAGTGTAGAGAACACTGAAGCTTTCTTT

v_call: TRBV7-6
j_call: TRBJ2-7
d_call: TRBD2
clone_size: NA
cdr3_aa: CASSLFPSGAQGEQYF
cdr3_nt: TGTGCCAGCAGCTTATTCCCTAGCGGGGCCCAAGGCGAGCAGTACTTC

v_call: TRBV21-1
j_call: TRBJ1-1
d_call: NA
clone_size: NA
cdr3_aa: CASSKVKGPRTEAFF
cdr3_nt: TGTGCCAGCAGCAAAGTAAAGGGGCCCCGGACTGAAGCTTTCTTT

v_call: TRBV28
j_call: TRBJ2-2
d_call: NA
clone_size: few
cdr3_aa: CASLTPTGELFF
cdr3_nt: TGTGCCAGCCTCACTCCGACCGGGGAGCTGTTTTTT

v_call: TRBV11-3
j_call: TRBJ2-1
d_call: TRBD2
clone_size: NA
cdr3_aa: CASSARLAGGLNEQFF
cdr3_nt: TGTGCCAGCAGCGCTCGACTAGCGGGGGGGCTTAATGAGCAGTTCTTC

v_call: TRBV10-3
j_call: TRBJ1-1
d_call: NA
clone_size: NA
cdr3_aa: CAISEGERANTEAFF
cdr3_nt: TGTGCCATCAGTGAGGGGGAGAGAGCTAACACTGAAGCTTTCTTT

v_call: TRBV29-1
j_call: TRBJ1-1
d_call: NA
clone_size: NA
cdr3_aa: CSALNTEAFF
cdr3_nt: TGCAGCGCTTTAAACACTGAAGCTTTCTTT

v_call: TRBV3-1/TRBV3-2
j_call: TRBJ2-7
d_call: TRBD2
clone_size: NA
cdr3_aa: CASSQGRGSSYEQYF
cdr3_nt: TGTGCCAGCAGCCAAGGGCGGGGGAGCTCCTACGAGCAGTACTTC

v_call: TRBV5-5
j_call: TRBJ1-4
d_call: NA
clone_size: NA
cdr3_aa: CASSLAPTEEKLFF
cdr3_nt: TGTGCCAGCAGCTTGGCCCCGACTGAGGAAAAACTGTTTTTT

v_call: TRBV7-2
j_call: TRBJ2-3
d_call: TRBD2
clone_size: NA
cdr3_aa: CASTLRASGSTDTQYF
cdr3_nt: TGTGCCAGCACCCTACGGGCTAGCGGGAGCACAGATACGCAGTATTTT

v_call: TRBV7-3
j_call: TRBJ2-1
d_call: TRBD1
clone_size: NA
cdr3_aa: CASSRDRNNEQFF
cdr3_nt: TGTGCCAGCAGCCGGGACAGAAACAATGAGCAGTTCTTC

v_call: TRBV28
j_call: TRBJ1-2
d_call: TRBD1
clone_size: NA
cdr3_aa: CASRGPDRERTYYGYTF
cdr3_nt: TGTGCCAGCAGGGGTCCGGACAGGGAGAGGACCTACTATGGCTACACCTTC

v_call: TRBV29-1
j_call: TRBJ1-1
d_call: NA
clone_size: NA
cdr3_aa: CSVELNLNTEAFF
cdr3_nt: TGCAGCGTTGAATTAAACCTAAACACTGAAGCTTTCTTT